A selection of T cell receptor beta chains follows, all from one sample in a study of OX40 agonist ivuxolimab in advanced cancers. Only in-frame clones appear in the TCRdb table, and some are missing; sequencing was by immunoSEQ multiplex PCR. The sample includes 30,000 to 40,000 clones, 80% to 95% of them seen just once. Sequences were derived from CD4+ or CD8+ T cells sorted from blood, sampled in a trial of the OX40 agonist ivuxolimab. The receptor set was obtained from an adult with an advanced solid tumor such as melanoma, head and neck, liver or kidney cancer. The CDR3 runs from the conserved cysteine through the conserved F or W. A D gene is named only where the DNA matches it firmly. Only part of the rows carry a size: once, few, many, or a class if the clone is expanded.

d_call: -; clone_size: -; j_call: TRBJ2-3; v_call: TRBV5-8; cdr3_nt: TGTGCCAGCAGCTTGGGACATGCTAGCACAGATACGCAGTATTTT; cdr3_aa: CASSLGHASTDTQYF
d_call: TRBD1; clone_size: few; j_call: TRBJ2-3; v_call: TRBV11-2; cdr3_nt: TGTGCCAGCAGCTCGTGGGACAGTACTAGCACAGATACGCAGTATTTT; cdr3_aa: CASSSWDSTSTDTQYF
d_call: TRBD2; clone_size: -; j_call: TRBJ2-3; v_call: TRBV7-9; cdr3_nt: TGTGCCAGCAGTTCGGAGACTAGCGGGATGTCAGATACGCAGTATTTT; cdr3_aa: CASSSETSGMSDTQYF
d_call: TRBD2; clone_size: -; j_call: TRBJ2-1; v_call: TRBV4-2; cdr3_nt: TGTGCCAGCAGCCAAGATTCAGTAGCGGGAGGGCCCACTGAGCAGTTCTTC; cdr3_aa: CASSQDSVAGGPTEQFF
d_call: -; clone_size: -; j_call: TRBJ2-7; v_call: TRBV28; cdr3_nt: TGTGCCAGCAGTTTTTTAGGTGGAGACGAGCAGTACTTC; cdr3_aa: CASSFLGGDEQYF
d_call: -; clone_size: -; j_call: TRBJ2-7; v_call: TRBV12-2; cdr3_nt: TGTGCAAGTCGCCCCGCTGAGCGGGACAGGGGGCTTGTCTGGTACGAGCAGTACTTC; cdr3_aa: CASRPAERDRGLVWYEQYF
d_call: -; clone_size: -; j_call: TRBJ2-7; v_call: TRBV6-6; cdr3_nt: TGTGCCAGCAGTTCGGAGAACTTCTACGAGCAGTACTTC; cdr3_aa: CASSSENFYEQYF
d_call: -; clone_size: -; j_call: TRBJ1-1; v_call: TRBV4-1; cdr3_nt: TGCGCCAGCAGCCAAGATCCCTTGAACACTGAAGCTTTCTTT; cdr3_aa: CASSQDPLNTEAFF
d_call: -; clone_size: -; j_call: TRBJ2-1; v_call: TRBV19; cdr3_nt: TGTGCCAGTAGTCATGGGGGGCCGACCTCCTACAATGAGCAGTTCTTC; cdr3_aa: CASSHGGPTSYNEQFF
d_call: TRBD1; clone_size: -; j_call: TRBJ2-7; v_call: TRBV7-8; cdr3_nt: TGTGCCAGCAGCCTGGACAGGGACGAGCAGTACTTC; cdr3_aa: CASSLDRDEQYF
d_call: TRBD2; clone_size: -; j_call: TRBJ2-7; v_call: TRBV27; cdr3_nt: TGTGCCAGCAGTTTACTAGCGGGCCCCAGACCAGGCGAGCAGTACTTC; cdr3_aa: CASSLLAGPRPGEQYF
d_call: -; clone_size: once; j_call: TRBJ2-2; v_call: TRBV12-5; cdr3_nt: TGTGCTAGTGCCTCGGGGGACTACACCGGGGAGCTGTTTTTT; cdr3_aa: CASASGDYTGELFF
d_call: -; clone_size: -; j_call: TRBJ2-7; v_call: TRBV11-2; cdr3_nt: TGTGCCAGCAGCTCCCCTCCCCAGCTACGGGGGCAGTACTTC; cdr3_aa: CASSSPPQLRGQYF
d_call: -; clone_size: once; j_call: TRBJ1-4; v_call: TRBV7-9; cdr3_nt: TGTGCCAGCAGCTTAGGACTGGAAAAACTGTTTTTT; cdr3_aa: CASSLGLEKLFF
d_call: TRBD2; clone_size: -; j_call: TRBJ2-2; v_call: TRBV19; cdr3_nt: TGTGCCAGCCGCGGGAGTCCCTCCCCCGGGGAGCTGTTTTTT; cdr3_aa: CASRGSPSPGELFF
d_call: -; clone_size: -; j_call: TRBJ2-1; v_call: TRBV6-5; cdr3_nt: TGTGCCAGCAGCTCGATACTCCAGAGCAATGAGCAGTTCTTC; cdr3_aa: CASSSILQSNEQFF
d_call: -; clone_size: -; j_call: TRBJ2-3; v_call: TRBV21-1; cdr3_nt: TGTGCCAGCAGCAAAGCCACTAGCGGGAGGGCCAACGATACGCAGTATTTT; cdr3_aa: CASSKATSGRANDTQYF
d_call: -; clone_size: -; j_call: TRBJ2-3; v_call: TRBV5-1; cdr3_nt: TGCGCCAGCAGCTTGATGGACAGATTTGACAAGGATACGCAGTATTTT; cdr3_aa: CASSLMDRFDKDTQYF
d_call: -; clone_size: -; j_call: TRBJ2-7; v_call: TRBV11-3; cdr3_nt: TGTGCCAGCAGCTACCACGGGGCAATCTCCTACGAGCAGTACTTC; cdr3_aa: CASSYHGAISYEQYF
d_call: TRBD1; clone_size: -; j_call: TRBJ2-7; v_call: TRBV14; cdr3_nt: TGTGCCAGCAGCCACCGGGACAGGGTCACCTACGAGCAGTACTTC; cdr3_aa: CASSHRDRVTYEQYF
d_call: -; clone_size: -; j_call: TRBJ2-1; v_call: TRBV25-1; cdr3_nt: TGTGCCACTACTCCCGGGGGCTCCTACAATGAGCAGTTCTTC; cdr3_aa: CATTPGGSYNEQFF
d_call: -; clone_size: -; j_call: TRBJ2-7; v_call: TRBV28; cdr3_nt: TGTGCCAGCACCCCCCCAGGGTACGACGAGCAGTACTTC; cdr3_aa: CASTPPGYDEQYF